Following are 26 T cell receptor beta chains from one sample sequenced in a study of cytomegalovirus exposure and HLA in healthy donors. Use of 60 Vbeta and 13 Jbeta primers characterized the PCR. Here immunoSEQ multiplex PCR was the method, and the copy in TCRdb shows in-frame clones only, minus some. The sample lists about 160,000 clones, over 80% seen once, with about 1.4% in the top ten. Sample: PBMCs. These receptors all come from a girl between 5 and 17 years old in good health and CMV-seropositive.

This clone was seen a few times. In DNA, the CDR3 is TGTGCCAGCAGTGATGGCGGGACCACCGGGGAGCTGTTTTTT. This gives the protein CASSDGGTTGELFF. The genes are TRBV2 and TRBJ2-2; D may be TRBD2 (6 bases). The germline V gene encodes CDR1 SNHLY and CDR2 FYNNEI. Trimming removed 3 bases at V and 4 bases at J, with 9 bases between. The CDR3 has 14 residues.

The rearrangement links TRBV27 to TRBJ2-2, with 10 positions matching TRBD2. CDR3 length: 14 amino acids. The V segment lost 10 bases and the J segment 8 bases; nucleotides outside the gene matches: 10. Looked up from germline, CDR1 is MNHEY and CDR2 is SMNVEV (reference sequence). The CDR3 coding sequence is TGTGCCACCGCCACTAGCGGGAATGCTGGGGAGCTGTTTTTT. It yields the protein CATATSGNAGELFF.

This clone was detected once. J is TRBJ1-1 and V is TRBV19, with 7 nucleotides matching TRBD1. The CDR3 covers 14 residues. V lost 0 bases, J lost 5 bases, and 3 bases stayed unmatched. The germline V gene encodes CDR1 LNHDA and CDR2 SQIVND (reference sequence). The CDR3 coding sequence is TGTGCCAGTAGTATAGATCGGACAGGAACTGAAGCTTTCTTT. It is translated as CASSIDRTGTEAFF.

V and J are TRBV5-4 and TRBJ2-1; the D gene is possibly TRBD1 (6 bases). The V end was cut by 0 bases, the J end by 3 bases, with 10 bases between. The CDR3 runs to 15 residues. Per germline, CDR1 SGHNT and CDR2 YYREEE (reference sequence). The CDR3, as DNA: TGTGCCAGCAGCTTGGAAGGACAGCTCTACAATGAGCAGTTCTTC. Protein sequence: CASSLEGQLYNEQFF.

J is TRBJ1-2 and V is TRBV2, with D unclear. Germline V lookup: CDR1 SNHLY, CDR2 FYNNEI. Deletions cut 7 bases from V and 1 base from J, with 19 bases between. CDR3 length equals 16 residues. This CDR3 reads CASMGRAGGRNYGYTF. In nucleotides, the CDR3 is TGTGCCAGCATGGGCAGAGCGGGCGGACGTAACTATGGCTACACCTTC.

The chain uses TRBV7-2 and TRBJ2-5, with D tentatively TRBD1 (6 bases). The CDR3 sequence is 15 residues long. Germline CDR1 and CDR2: SGHTA and FQGNSA. V dropped 3 bases and J dropped 4 bases, with 15 bases sitting between them. The CDR3 protein is CASSLGHRVGETQYF. DNA for the CDR3: TGTGCCAGCAGCTTGGGACACAGGGTGGGAGAGACCCAGTACTTC.

V is TRBV7-9 and J is TRBJ1-2, with a weak D call TRBD1 (6 bases). CDR3 length: 13 residues. Germline CDR1 and CDR2: SEHNR and FQNEAQ (reference sequence). V lost 3 bases to trimming and J lost 8 bases, with 13 bases between them. CDR3 bases: TGTGCCAGCAGCTTTTTGGGGGCCGAGGGCTACACCTTC. This encodes CASSFLGAEGYTF.

The rearrangement links TRBV5-8 to TRBJ1-5, with D hard to call. This CDR3 comprises 15 residues. V was shortened by 2 bases and J by 0 bases, with 9 bases between the two germline ends. From germline, CDR1 is SGHTS and CDR2 YDEGEE. CDR3 residues: CASSFDTYSNQPQHF. CDR3 sequence (DNA): TGTGCCAGCAGCTTCGACACTTATAGCAATCAGCCCCAGCATTTT.

The rearrangement joins TRBV10-3 to TRBJ1-1; D is uncertain. V lost 6 bases and J 2 bases, leaving 10 bases between the germline ends. This CDR3 contains 13 residues. The germline gives CDR1 ENHRY, CDR2 SYGVKD. The CDR3 DNA reads as TGTGCCATCAGCCCATCGGGTAACACTGAAGCTTTCTTT. Translating it yields CAISPSGNTEAFF.

The chain recombines TRBV6-5 with TRBJ1-1; D is uncertain. The V gene's germline CDR1 is MNHEY and CDR2 SVGAGI. The germline V and J ends were trimmed by 3 bases and 0 bases, with 8 bases remaining between them. This CDR3 is 14 amino acids long. CDR3 loop: CASSYSNLNTEAFF. CDR3 DNA sequence: TGTGCCAGCAGTTATTCAAATCTGAACACTGAAGCTTTCTTT.

This clone was counted a few times. This sequence joins TRBV30 and TRBJ2-5, with D perhaps TRBD1 (6 bases). V was trimmed by 3 bases and J by 4 bases, leaving 15 bases between them. The CDR3 loop spans 14 amino acids. Per germline, CDR1 GTSNPN and CDR2 SVGIG (reference sequence). CDR3 loop: CAWRWDIMGETQYF. The CDR3 nucleotides read TGTGCCTGGAGGTGGGACATAATGGGAGAGACCCAGTACTTC.

The genes are TRBV2 and TRBJ2-5; a possible D gene is TRBD1 (6 bases). The CDR3 has 12 amino acids. V was clipped by 8 bases and J by 5 bases, with 12 bases between them. Germline-derived CDR1 and CDR2 are SNHLY and FYNNEI. The DNA for the CDR3 is TGTGCCAGCTCAGGGGTGGGGGAGACCCAGTACTTC. Encoded protein: CASSGVGETQYF.

V gene TRBV11-1 combines with J gene TRBJ2-7; 9 bases fit TRBD1. The CDR3 has 16 amino acids. The V and J ends lost 5 bases and 7 bases, in that order; junction bases with no gene match: 15. Germline V gene data show CDR1 as SGHAT and CDR2 as FQDESV (reference sequence). CDR3 sequence reads: CASSKTQGQGSGEQYF. CDR3 coding DNA: TGTGCCAGCAGCAAAACGCAGGGACAGGGATCGGGTGAGCAGTACTTC. The full variable domain, its missing parts supplied by reference TRBV11-1 and TRBJ2-7, is EAEVAQSPRYKITEKSQAVAFWCDPISGHATLYWYRQILGQGPELLVQFQDESVVDDSQLPKDRFSAERLKGVDSTLKIQPAELGDSAMYLCASSKTQGQGSGEQYFGPGTRLTVT.

This chain uses TRBV18 with TRBJ2-7; 11 bases fit TRBD2. V gave up 5 bases and J gave up 4 bases; unmatched junction bases: 7. Germline assignment: CDR1 KGHSH and CDR2 LQKENI. The CDR3 has 15 residues. The DNA of the CDR3 is TGTGCCAGCTCAAAACTAGCGGGAGAAAATTACGAGCAGTACTTC. The encoded protein is CASSKLAGENYEQYF. The full variable domain, rest sourced from reference TRBV18 and TRBJ2-7, is NAGVMQNPRHLVRRRGQEARLRCSPMKGHSHVYWYRQLPEEGLKFMVYLQKENIIDESGMPKERFSAEFPKEGPSILRIQQVVRGDSAAYFCASSKLAGENYEQYFGPGTRLTVT.

This clone occurred a few times. The chain couples TRBV6-1 to TRBJ1-2; D perhaps matches TRBD1 (5 bases). The CDR3 has 13 residues. The V gene lost 1 base and the J gene lost 7 bases, with 10 bases spanning the gap. Germline V CDR1 and CDR2: MNHNS, SASEGT. CDR3 nucleotides: TGTGCCAGCAGTGAAGTACGGGGGTCTGGCTACACCTTC. It is translated as CASSEVRGSGYTF.

The V call is TRBV4-1, the J call TRBJ1-1; no clear D gene. The CDR3 is 14 residues long. V shed 1 base and J shed 6 bases, with 12 bases lying between them. Germline lookup yields CDR1 MGHRA and CDR2 YSYEKL. The CDR3 loop reads CASSQVHIIAEAFF. DNA of the CDR3: TGCGCCAGCAGCCAAGTGCACATCATCGCTGAAGCTTTCTTT.

The chain carries TRBV4-1 and TRBJ2-1, with TRBD2 matching over 7 bases. Germline V CDR1 and CDR2: MGHRA, YSYEKL. The CDR3 has 16 amino acids. V was pared by 0 bases and J by 3 bases, with 5 bases of the junction left unmatched. CDR3 DNA: TGCGCCAGCAGCCAAGATCGAGGCGGGAGCTACAATGAGCAGTTCTTC. This sequence encodes CASSQDRGGSYNEQFF.

V and J are TRBV5-8 and TRBJ2-7; a possible D gene is TRBD2 (6 bases). Trimming took off 5 bases at V and 0 bases at J, with 18 bases between the two ends. The CDR3 runs 16 residues. From germline, CDR1 is SGHTS and CDR2 YDEGEE. The CDR3 nucleotides are TGTGCCAGCAGGCGCCGGGGACTTTCTGACTCCTACGAGCAGTACTTC. As protein: CASRRRGLSDSYEQYF.

This chain connects TRBV27 to TRBJ1-5; D uncertain. CDR3 length equals 16 residues. Trimming shortened V by 0 bases and J by 7 bases, and 16 bases separated the two germline ends. Per germline, CDR1 MNHEY and CDR2 SMNVEV (reference sequence). CDR3 sequence reads: CASSLSSSAGFQPQHF. The CDR3 DNA reads as TGTGCCAGCAGTTTATCAAGTAGTGCGGGGTTCCAGCCCCAGCATTTT.

This sequence joins TRBV27 and TRBJ2-1, with a tentative D call TRBD2 (5 bases). The V end lost 8 bases, the J end lost 2 bases, and 16 bases lay between the germline ends. Looked up from germline, CDR1 is MNHEY and CDR2 is SMNVEV (reference sequence). This CDR3 comprises 15 residues. CDR3 coding DNA: TGTGCCAGCCATGGAGGCCCTGGGGCCTACAATGAGCAGTTCTTC. Amino acid sequence: CASHGGPGAYNEQFF.

The rearrangement uses TRBV4-2 and TRBJ1-2; TRBD1 matches at 8 bases. J lost 3 bases, V lost 4 bases, and 7 bases had no gene match. The CDR3 is 15 residues long. Germline CDR1 LGHNA, CDR2 YNFKEQ. CDR3 nucleotides: TGTGCCAGCAGCCGTCACCGGGACAGGCACTATGGCTACACCTTC. Translated, it gives CASSRHRDRHYGYTF.

The chain uses TRBV27 and TRBJ2-7, with 11 positions matching TRBD2. This CDR3 region has 15 residues. V lost 5 bases and J lost 4; bases outside the gene matches: 7. The germline gives CDR1 MNHEY, CDR2 SMNVEV (reference sequence). In DNA form, the CDR3 reads TGTGCCAGCAGTACCCGGACTAGCGGGCCATACGAGCAGTACTTC. Protein sequence: CASSTRTSGPYEQYF.

The chain carries TRBV14 and TRBJ2-1; D might be TRBD2 (6 bases). Per germline, CDR1 SGHDN and CDR2 FVKESK. V dropped 1 base and J dropped 9 bases, with 13 bases sitting between them. The CDR3 extends over 14 amino acids. In DNA form, the CDR3 reads TGTGCCAGCAGCCAAGTGGGAGTGGGGGGTGAGCAGTTCTTC. It yields the protein CASSQVGVGGEQFF.

The rearrangement joins TRBV30 to TRBJ1-2, with a weak D call TRBD1 (6 bases). V lost 0 bases and J lost 7, with 12 bases in between. The CDR3 runs 13 residues. CDR1 and CDR2 from the germline V gene are GTSNPN and SVGIG (reference sequence). The CDR3 region has the DNA TGTGCCTGGAGTGTAAGGATCAGGGGTGGCTACACCTTC. Protein sequence: CAWSVRIRGGYTF.

The rearrangement links TRBV27 to TRBJ2-1, with D possibly TRBD1 on 6 matching bases. V gave up 2 bases and J gave up 4 bases, with 15 bases separating them. CDR1 is MNHEY and CDR2 is SMNVEV in the germline V gene (reference sequence). The CDR3 extends over 16 amino acids. The CDR3 DNA follows: TGTGCCAGCAGTTTAACGACAGGAGCAATATACAATGAGCAGTTCTTC. It translates to CASSLTTGAIYNEQFF.

This rearrangement joins TRBV5-1 to TRBJ2-5; the match to TRBD2 covers 15 bases. The germline V gene has CDR1 SGHRS and CDR2 YFSETQ. With V trimmed by 3 bases and J by 4 bases, 4 bases remained unmatched. This CDR3 has 16 amino acids. This CDR3 is CASSWGLAGGRETQYF. CDR3 sequence (DNA): TGCGCCAGCAGCTGGGGACTAGCGGGAGGTAGAGAGACCCAGTACTTC.